The 3 T cell receptor beta chains reported below all come from one sample, sequenced in a study of blood T cell repertoires in COVID-19. The repertoire was sequenced with immunoSEQ multiplex PCR; TCRdb's copy has only in-frame clones and lacks some. Of approximately 300,000 clones in the sample, 92% are singletons; the top ten hold approximately 17%. The specimen was PBMCs or T cells enriched from blood (not recorded which). These receptors were collected from a woman in her twenties or thirties who had recovered from COVID-19.

The chain uses TRBV7-6 and TRBJ2-3; 7 positions match TRBD2. V trimming: 5 bases; J trimming: 4 bases; junction bases outside the gene matches: 12. CDR3 size: 16 residues. Germline values: CDR1 SGHVS, CDR2 FNYEAQ. CDR3 nucleotides: TGTGCCAGCAGCCGAGGCGGGGGATGGAAGGCAGATACGCAGTATTTT. As protein: CASSRGGGWKADTQYF.

The chain employs TRBV7-8 and TRBJ2-1; 8 bases are a match to TRBD1. Trimming cost V 6 bases and J 15 bases; bases outside gene matches: 16. The CDR3 consists of 14 residues. Germline CDR1 and CDR2: SGHVS and FQNEAQ. The CDR3, as DNA: TGTGCCAGCAGTACGCGGGCGGGACAGGCTAAATCGTTCTTC. Translated, it gives CASSTRAGQAKSFF.

This clone was seen only once. The junction shows a germline mismatch at one end, possibly a read error. The CDR3 sequence: CASTQGSTYGYTF. CDR3 nucleotide sequence: TGTGCCAGCACCCAAGGGAGTACCTATGGCTACACCTTC. V is TRBV14 and J is TRBJ1-2; D is unclear. This CDR3 region has 13 residues. The germline V gene has CDR1 SGHDN and CDR2 FVKESK.